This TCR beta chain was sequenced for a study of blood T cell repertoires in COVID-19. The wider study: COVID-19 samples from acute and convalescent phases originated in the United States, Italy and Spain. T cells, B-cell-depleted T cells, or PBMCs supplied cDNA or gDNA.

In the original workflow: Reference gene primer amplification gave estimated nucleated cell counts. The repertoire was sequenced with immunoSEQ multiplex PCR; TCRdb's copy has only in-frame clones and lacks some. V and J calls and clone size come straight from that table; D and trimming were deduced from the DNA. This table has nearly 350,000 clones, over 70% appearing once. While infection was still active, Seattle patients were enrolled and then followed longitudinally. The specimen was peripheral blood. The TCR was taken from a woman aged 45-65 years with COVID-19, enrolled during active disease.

The CDR3 region has the DNA TGTGCCAGCAGTCGCGGAACTAGCGGGAGCACAGATACGCAGTATTTT. Translated: CASSRGTSGSTDTQYF. This rearrangement joins TRBV16 to TRBJ2-3, with 9 bases matching TRBD2. The CDR3 spans 16 residues. J gave up 0 bases and V 6 bases, and 7 bases lay outside the gene matches. The germline gives CDR1 KGHSY, CDR2 FQNENV. Full variable domain (outside the CDR3, taken from reference TRBV16 and TRBJ2-3): GEEVAQTPKHLVRGEGQKAKLYCAPIKGHSYVFWYQQVLKNEFKFLISFQNENVFDETGMPKERFSAKCLPNSPCSLEIQATKLEDSAVYFCASSRGTSGSTDTQYFGPGTRLTVL.